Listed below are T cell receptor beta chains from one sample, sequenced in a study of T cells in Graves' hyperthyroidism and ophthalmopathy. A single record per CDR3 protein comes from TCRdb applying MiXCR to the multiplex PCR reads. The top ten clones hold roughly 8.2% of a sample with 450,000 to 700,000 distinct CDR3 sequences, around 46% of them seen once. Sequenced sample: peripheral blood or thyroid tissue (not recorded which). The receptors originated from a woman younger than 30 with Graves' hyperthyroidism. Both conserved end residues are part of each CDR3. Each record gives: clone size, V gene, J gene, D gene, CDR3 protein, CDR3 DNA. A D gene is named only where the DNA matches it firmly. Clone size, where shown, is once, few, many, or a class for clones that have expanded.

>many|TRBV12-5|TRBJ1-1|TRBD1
CASALPQGYEAFF
TGTGCTAGTGCCCTTCCACAGGGGTATGAAGCTTTCTTT
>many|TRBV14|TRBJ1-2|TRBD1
CASSRTGLTGYGYTF
TGTGCCAGCAGCAGGACAGGGCTCACGGGGTATGGCTACACCTTC
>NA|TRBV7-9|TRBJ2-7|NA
CASSSLWESSYEQYF
TGTGCCAGCAGCTCGCTATGGGAGAGCTCCTACGAGCAGTACTTC
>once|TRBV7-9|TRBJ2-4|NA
CASSPNLKFTQYF
TGTGCCAGCAGCCCCAACCTTAAGTTTACTCAGTACTTC
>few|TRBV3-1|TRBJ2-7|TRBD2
CASFSSGTYEQYF
TGTGCCAGCTTTTCTAGCGGGACGTACGAGCAGTACTTC
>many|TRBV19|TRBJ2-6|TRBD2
CASSVILAGYPPGANVLTF
TGTGCCAGTAGTGTAATTCTAGCGGGTTATCCCCCTGGGGCCAACGTCCTGACTTTC
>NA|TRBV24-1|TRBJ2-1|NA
CATSDPLGGNEQFF
TGTGCCACCAGTGACCCCCTAGGGGGGAATGAGCAGTTCTTC
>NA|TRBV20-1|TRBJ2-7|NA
CSARSNYYEQYF
TGCAGTGCTAGATCGAATTACTACGAGCAGTACTTC
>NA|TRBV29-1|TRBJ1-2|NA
CSAQRGGRGYTF
TGCAGCGCCCAACGCGGGGGCAGGGGCTACACCTTC
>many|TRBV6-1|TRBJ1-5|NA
CASSDSPIQPQHF
TGTGCCAGCAGTGACAGCCCAATCCAGCCCCAGCATTTT
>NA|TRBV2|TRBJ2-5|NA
CASSWDPPGETQYF
TGTGCCAGCAGTTGGGACCCACCGGGGGAGACCCAGTACTTC
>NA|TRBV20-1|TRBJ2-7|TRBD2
CSAFTSGRAYEQYF
TGCAGTGCTTTTACTAGCGGGAGGGCCTACGAGCAGTACTTC
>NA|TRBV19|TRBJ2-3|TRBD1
CASSMDQGAADTQYF
TGTGCCAGTAGTATGGATCAGGGGGCAGCAGATACGCAGTATTTT
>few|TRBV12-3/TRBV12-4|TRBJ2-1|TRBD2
CASSVAPGGRNEQFF
TGTGCCAGCAGCGTAGCTCCGGGAGGGCGAAATGAGCAGTTCTTC
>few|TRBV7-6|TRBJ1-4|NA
CVSSNTGSSTNEKLFF
TGTGTCAGCAGCAACACAGGGTCATCAACTAATGAAAAACTGTTTTTT
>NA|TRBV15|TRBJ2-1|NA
CATSRGAGDNEQFF
TGTGCCACCAGCAGAGGGGCAGGGGATAATGAGCAGTTCTTC
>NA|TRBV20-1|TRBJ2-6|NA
CSASDGTSGANVLTF
TGCAGTGCTAGTGATGGGACCTCTGGGGCCAACGTCCTGACTTTC
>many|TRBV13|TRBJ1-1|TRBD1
CASSLLTGGMGAFF
TGTGCCAGCAGCCTACTGACAGGGGGTATGGGGGCTTTCTTT
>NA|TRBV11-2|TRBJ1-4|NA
CASRLPPGPKNNEKLFF
TGTGCCAGCAGACTTCCTCCGGGACCGAAAAACAATGAAAAACTGTTTTTT
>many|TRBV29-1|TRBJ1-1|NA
CSVDGFGMNTEAFF
TGCAGCGTGGATGGATTCGGAATGAACACTGAAGCTTTCTTT
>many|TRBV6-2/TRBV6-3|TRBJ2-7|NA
CASSYILDSAEQYF
TGTGCCAGCAGTTACATCCTTGACAGCGCCGAGCAGTACTTC
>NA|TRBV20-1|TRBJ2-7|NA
CSYLRGSDEQYF
TGCAGTTACTTGAGGGGAAGCGACGAGCAGTACTTC
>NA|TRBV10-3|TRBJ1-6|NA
CAISESGTSSYNSPLHF
TGTGCCATCAGTGAGAGCGGGACTTCCTCCTATAATTCACCCCTCCACTTT
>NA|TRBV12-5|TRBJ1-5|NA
CASGFPGNQPQHF
TGTGCTAGTGGTTTTCCAGGTAATCAGCCCCAGCATTTT
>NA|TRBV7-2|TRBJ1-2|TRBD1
CASSPWTGDGGYTF
TGTGCCAGCAGCCCGTGGACAGGGGACGGTGGCTACACCTTC
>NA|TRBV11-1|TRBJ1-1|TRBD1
CASSSPRDSALLDTEAFF
TGTGCCAGCAGCTCACCCAGGGACAGCGCTTTATTGGACACTGAAGCTTTCTTT
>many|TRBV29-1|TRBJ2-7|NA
CSVGQASGEQYF
TGCAGCGTTGGGCAGGCTTCCGGCGAGCAGTACTTC
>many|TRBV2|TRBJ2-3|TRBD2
CASISSGSVDTDTQYF
TGTGCCAGCATTTCTAGCGGGAGTGTCGACACAGATACGCAGTATTTT
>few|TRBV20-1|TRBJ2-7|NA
CSAGGARSSYEQYF
TGCAGTGCTGGGGGGGCTAGGAGCTCCTACGAGCAGTACTTC